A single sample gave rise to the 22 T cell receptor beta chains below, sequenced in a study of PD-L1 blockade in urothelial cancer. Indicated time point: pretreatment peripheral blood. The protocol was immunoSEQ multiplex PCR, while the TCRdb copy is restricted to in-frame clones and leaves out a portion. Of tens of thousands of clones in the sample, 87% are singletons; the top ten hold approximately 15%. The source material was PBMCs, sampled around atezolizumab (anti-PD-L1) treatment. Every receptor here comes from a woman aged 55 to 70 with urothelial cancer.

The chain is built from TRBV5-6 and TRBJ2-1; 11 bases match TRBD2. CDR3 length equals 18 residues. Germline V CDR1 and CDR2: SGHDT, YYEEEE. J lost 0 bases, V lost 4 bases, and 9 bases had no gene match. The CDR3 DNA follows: TGTGCCAGCAGCACAGACTATGGACTAGCGGGCTCCTACAATGAGCAGTTCTTC. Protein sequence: CASSTDYGLAGSYNEQFF.

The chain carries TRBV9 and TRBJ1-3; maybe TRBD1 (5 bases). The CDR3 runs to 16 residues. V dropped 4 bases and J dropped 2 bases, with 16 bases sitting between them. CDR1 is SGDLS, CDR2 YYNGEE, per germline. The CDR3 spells CASSPEDSHAGNTIYF. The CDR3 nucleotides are TGTGCCAGCAGCCCAGAAGACAGTCATGCTGGAAACACCATATATTTT.

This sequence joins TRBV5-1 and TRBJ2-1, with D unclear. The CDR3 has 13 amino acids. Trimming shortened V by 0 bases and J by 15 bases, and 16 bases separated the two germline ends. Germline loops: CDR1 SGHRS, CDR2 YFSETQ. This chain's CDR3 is CASSLVTLSGPFF. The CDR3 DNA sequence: TGCGCCAGCAGCTTGGTGACCCTATCGGGTCCGTTCTTC. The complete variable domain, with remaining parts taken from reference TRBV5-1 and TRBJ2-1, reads KAGVTQTPRYLIKTRGQQVTLSCSPISGHRSVSWYQQTPGQGLQFLFEYFSETQRNKGNFPGRFSGRQFSNSRSEMNVSTLELGDSALYLCASSLVTLSGPFFGPGTRLTVL.

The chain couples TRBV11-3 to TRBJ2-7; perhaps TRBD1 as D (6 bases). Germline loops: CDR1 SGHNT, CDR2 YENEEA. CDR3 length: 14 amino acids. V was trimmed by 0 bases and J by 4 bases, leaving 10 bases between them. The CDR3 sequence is CASSLEGQGYEQYF. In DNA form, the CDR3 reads TGTGCCAGCAGCTTAGAGGGGCAGGGGTACGAGCAGTACTTC.

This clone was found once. The CDR3 loop reads CASSFRTGSEQYF. Here the CDR3 DNA reads TGTGCCAGCAGTTTCAGGACAGGGAGCGAGCAGTACTTC. V usage is TRBV27 and J usage is TRBJ2-7; 8 bases are a match to TRBD1. This CDR3 spans 13 amino acids. CDR1 is MNHEY and CDR2 is SMNVEV in the germline V gene (reference sequence). Trimming at V came to 3 bases and at J to 6 bases, leaving 4 bases not matched to a gene.

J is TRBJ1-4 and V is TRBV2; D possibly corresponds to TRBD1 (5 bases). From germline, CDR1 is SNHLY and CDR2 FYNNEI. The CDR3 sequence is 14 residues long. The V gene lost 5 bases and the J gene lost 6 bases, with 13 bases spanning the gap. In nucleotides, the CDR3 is TGTGCCAGCAGTTCAGGGTTTACCGATGAAAAACTGTTTTTT. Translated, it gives CASSSGFTDEKLFF.

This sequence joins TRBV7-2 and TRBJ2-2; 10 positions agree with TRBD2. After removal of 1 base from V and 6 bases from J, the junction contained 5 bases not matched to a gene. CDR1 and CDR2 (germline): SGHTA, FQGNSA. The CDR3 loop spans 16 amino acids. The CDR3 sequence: CASSLVASGSAGELFF. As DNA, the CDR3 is TGTGCCAGCAGCTTAGTGGCTAGCGGGAGTGCCGGGGAGCTGTTTTTT.

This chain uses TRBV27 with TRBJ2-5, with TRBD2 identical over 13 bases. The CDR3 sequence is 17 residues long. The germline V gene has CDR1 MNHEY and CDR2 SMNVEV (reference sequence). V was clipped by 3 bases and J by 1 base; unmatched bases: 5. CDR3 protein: CASSLVTSGRAQETQYF. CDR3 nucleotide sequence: TGTGCCAGCAGTTTGGTCACTAGCGGGAGGGCCCAAGAGACCCAGTACTTC.

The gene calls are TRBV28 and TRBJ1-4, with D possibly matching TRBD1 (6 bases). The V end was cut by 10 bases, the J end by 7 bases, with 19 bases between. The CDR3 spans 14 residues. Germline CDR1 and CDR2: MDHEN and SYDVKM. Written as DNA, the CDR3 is TGTGCCACGGGTAGGGACACTAGTAGTGAAAAACTGTTTTTT. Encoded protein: CATGRDTSSEKLFF.

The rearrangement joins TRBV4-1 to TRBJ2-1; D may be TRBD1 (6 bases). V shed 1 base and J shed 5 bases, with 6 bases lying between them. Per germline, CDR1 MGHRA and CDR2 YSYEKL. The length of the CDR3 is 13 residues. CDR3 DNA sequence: TGCGCCAGCAGCCAAGGGACAGACAATGAGCAGTTCTTC. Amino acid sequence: CASSQGTDNEQFF.

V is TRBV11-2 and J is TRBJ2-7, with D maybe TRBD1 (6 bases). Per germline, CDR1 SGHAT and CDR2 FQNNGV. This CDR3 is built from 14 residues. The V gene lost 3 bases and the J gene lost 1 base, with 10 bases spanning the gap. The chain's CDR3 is CASSLGHTSYEQYF. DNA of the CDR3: TGTGCCAGCAGCTTGGGACATACTTCCTACGAGCAGTACTTC. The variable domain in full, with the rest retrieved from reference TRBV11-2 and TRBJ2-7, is EAGVAQSPRYKIIEKRQSVAFWCNPISGHATLYWYQQILGQGPKLLIQFQNNGVVDDSQLPKDRFSAERLKGVDSTLKIQPAKLEDSAVYLCASSLGHTSYEQYFGPGTRLTVT.

The CDR3 sequence: CASSQATGSNTEAFF. The CDR3, as DNA: TGCGCCAGCAGCCAAGCTACAGGATCGAACACTGAAGCTTTCTTT. The J gene is TRBJ1-1, the V gene TRBV4-3; perhaps TRBD1 as D (5 bases). Per the germline V gene, CDR1 is LGHNA and CDR2 is YSLEER. V was trimmed by 1 base and J by 1 base, leaving 10 bases between them. This CDR3 contains 15 residues.

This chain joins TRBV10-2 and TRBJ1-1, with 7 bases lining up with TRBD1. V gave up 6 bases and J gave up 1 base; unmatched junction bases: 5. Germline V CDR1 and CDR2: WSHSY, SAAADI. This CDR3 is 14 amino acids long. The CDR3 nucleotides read TGCGCCAGCAGCGACAGGGTTTCGAACACTGAAGCTTTCTTT. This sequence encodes CASSDRVSNTEAFF.

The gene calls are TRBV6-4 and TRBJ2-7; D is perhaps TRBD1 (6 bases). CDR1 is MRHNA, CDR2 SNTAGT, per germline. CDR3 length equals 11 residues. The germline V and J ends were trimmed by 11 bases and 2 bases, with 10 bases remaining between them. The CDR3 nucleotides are TGTGCCCCCAACAGGGCCTACGAGCAGTACTTC. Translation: CAPNRAYEQYF.

The CDR3 DNA reads TGCGCCAGCAGCCGCCGACAGGTCCAAGTAGGAAAAACACCCTACGAGCAGTACTTC. This translates into CASSRRQVQVGKTPYEQYF. The chain carries TRBV5-1 and TRBJ2-7; maybe TRBD1 (6 bases). Germline lookup yields CDR1 SGHRS and CDR2 YFSETQ. The CDR3 is made up of 19 amino acids. V was shortened by 4 bases and J by 2 bases, with 28 bases between the two germline ends.

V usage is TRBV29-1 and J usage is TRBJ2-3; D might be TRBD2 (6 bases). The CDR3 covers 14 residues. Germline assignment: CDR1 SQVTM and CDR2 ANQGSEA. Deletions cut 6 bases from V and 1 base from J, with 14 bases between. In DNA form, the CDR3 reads TGCAGCGTCGGAGGCGGGAAGGGCACAGATACGCAGTATTTT. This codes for CSVGGGKGTDTQYF.

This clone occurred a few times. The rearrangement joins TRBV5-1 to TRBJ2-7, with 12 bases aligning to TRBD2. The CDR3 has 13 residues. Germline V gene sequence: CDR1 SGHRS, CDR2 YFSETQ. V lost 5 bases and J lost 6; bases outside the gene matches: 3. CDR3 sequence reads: CASRLAGGREQYF. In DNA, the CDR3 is TGCGCCAGCAGACTAGCGGGAGGTCGCGAGCAGTACTTC.

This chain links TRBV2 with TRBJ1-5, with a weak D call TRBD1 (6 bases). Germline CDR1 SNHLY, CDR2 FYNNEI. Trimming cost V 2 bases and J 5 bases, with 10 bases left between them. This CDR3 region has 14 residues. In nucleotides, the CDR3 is TGTGCCAGCAGTGAACTGACAGGAGATCAGCCCCAGCATTTT. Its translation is CASSELTGDQPQHF.

Here the CDR3 DNA reads TGTGCCAGCGGTTCCGGTGGGTACAGTGAGACCCAGTACTTC. The encoded protein is CASGSGGYSETQYF. The gene calls are TRBV7-9 and TRBJ2-5; no firm D call. The V end lost 8 bases, the J end lost 5 bases, and 18 bases lay between the germline ends. Per germline, CDR1 SEHNR and CDR2 FQNEAQ (reference sequence). This CDR3 has 14 residues.

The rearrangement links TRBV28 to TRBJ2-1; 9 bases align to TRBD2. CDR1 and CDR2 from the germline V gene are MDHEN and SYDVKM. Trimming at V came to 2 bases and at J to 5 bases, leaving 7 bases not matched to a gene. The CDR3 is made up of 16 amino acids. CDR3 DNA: TGTGCCAGCAGTTTAAGCCGACTAGCGGTTAACAATGAGCAGTTCTTC. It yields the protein CASSLSRLAVNNEQFF. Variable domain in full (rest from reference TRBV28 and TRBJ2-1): DVKVTQSSRYLVKRTGEKVFLECVQDMDHENMFWYRQDPGLGLRLIYFSYDVKMKEKGDIPEGYSVSREKKERFSLILESASTNQTSMYLCASSLSRLAVNNEQFFGPGTRLTVL.

As DNA, the CDR3 is TGTGCCAGCAGCTCCCCAGAGGAAAAGCAGTTCTTC. Protein: CASSSPEEKQFF. J is TRBJ2-1 and V is TRBV11-3; D gene uncertain. Germline V gene data show CDR1 as SGHNT and CDR2 as YENEEA. V lost 4 bases, J lost 11 bases, and 12 bases lay in between. The CDR3 sequence is 12 residues long.

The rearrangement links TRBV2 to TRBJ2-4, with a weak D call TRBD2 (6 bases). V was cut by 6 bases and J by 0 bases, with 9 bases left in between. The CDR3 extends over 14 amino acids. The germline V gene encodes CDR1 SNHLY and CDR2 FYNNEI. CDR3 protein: CASSAGLAKNIQYF. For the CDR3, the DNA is TGTGCCAGCAGCGCGGGGCTAGCCAAAAACATTCAGTACTTC.